Each of the 25 T cell receptor beta chains below was sequenced from the same sample in a study of blood T cell repertoires in COVID-19. TCRdb's copy holds only in-frame clones and misses some; the assay was immunoSEQ multiplex PCR. The sample yields about 190,000 clones, over 75% seen once. Sequenced: peripheral blood. These TCRs come from a woman aged 45-60 years with acute or convalescent COVID-19.

The genes are TRBV18 and TRBJ1-5, with D maybe TRBD1 (6 bases). V lost 3 bases and J 2 bases, leaving 14 bases between the germline ends. The CDR3 is made up of 16 amino acids. Germline-derived CDR1 and CDR2 are KGHSH and LQKENI. Here the CDR3 DNA reads TGTGCCAGCTCACCGGTACAGGGATGGGGCAATCAGCCCCAGCATTTT. It codes for CASSPVQGWGNQPQHF. The entire variable domain, with the rest obtained from reference TRBV18 and TRBJ1-5, is as follows: NAGVMQNPRHLVRRRGQEARLRCSPMKGHSHVYWYRQLPEEGLKFMVYLQKENIIDESGMPKERFSAEFPKEGPSILRIQQVVRGDSAAYFCASSPVQGWGNQPQHFGDGTRLSIL.

In DNA form, the CDR3 reads TGTGCCAGCAGCCCCCCCCGGGACAAGGGCCACGAGCAGTACTTC. Protein sequence: CASSPPRDKGHEQYF. The rearrangement joins TRBV7-9 to TRBJ2-7; tentatively, D is TRBD1 (6 bases). Germline-derived CDR1 and CDR2 are SEHNR and FQNEAQ (reference sequence). The CDR3 is 15 residues long. Trimming shortened V by 5 bases and J by 5 bases, and 19 bases separated the two germline ends. Supplemented by reference TRBV7-9 and TRBJ2-7, the full variable domain reads DTGVSQNPRHKITKRGQNVTFRCDPISEHNRLYWYRQTLGQGPEFLTYFQNEAQLEKSRLLSDRFSAERPKGSFSTLEIQRTEQGDSAMYLCASSPPRDKGHEQYFGPGTRLTVT.

The chain links TRBV7-2 to TRBJ2-1; D gene ambiguous. CDR3 size: 15 residues. The V end was cut by 5 bases, the J end by 2 bases, with 13 bases between. CDR1 is SGHTA, CDR2 FQGNSA, per germline. The CDR3 nucleotides are TGTGCCAGCAGCCCCAGTTTAACCCCCTACAATGAGCAGTTCTTC. Protein sequence: CASSPSLTPYNEQFF.

CDR3 in DNA: TGTGCCAGCAATCTCGGGGACAGGGTCACCGGGGAGCTGTTTTTT. Translation: CASNLGDRVTGELFF. The J gene is TRBJ2-2, the V gene TRBV6-5, with 9 positions matching TRBD1. CDR1 and CDR2 from the germline V gene are MNHEY and SVGAGI. The V gene end was trimmed by 7 bases and the J gene end by 4 bases; junction bases not matched to a gene: 7. The CDR3 length is 15 residues.

The chain uses TRBV6-2 or TRBV6-3 and TRBJ1-1; weak D call: TRBD1 (6 bases). This CDR3 has 14 amino acids. The germline V gene has CDR1 MNHEY and CDR2 SVGEGT. The germline V and J ends were trimmed by 6 bases and 7 bases, with 18 bases remaining between them. The CDR3 DNA sequence: TGTGCCAGCAGCAGGGGAACCCAAGTCAATGAAGCTTTCTTT. The encoded protein is CASSRGTQVNEAFF.

The CDR3 region is CASSPGHLNTEAFF. In DNA form, the CDR3 reads TGTGCCAGCAGCCCGGGACACCTGAACACTGAAGCTTTCTTT. The V call is TRBV28, the J call TRBJ1-1; tentatively, D is TRBD1 (6 bases). CDR3 length equals 14 residues. Germline lookup yields CDR1 MDHEN and CDR2 SYDVKM. Deletions cut 6 bases from V and 0 bases from J, with 11 bases between.

This sequence joins TRBV11-2 and TRBJ1-2; 7 bases line up with TRBD1. The CDR3 consists of 14 residues. The J segment lost 3 bases and the V segment lost 6 bases, leaving 7 bases of the junction unmatched. CDR1 is SGHAT and CDR2 is FQNNGV in the germline V gene. In DNA, the CDR3 is TGTGCCAGCAGGACCACAGGGGTGGACTATGGCTACACCTTC. Its protein is CASRTTGVDYGYTF. The full variable domain, completed using reference TRBV11-2 and TRBJ1-2, is EAGVAQSPRYKIIEKRQSVAFWCNPISGHATLYWYQQILGQGPKLLIQFQNNGVVDDSQLPKDRFSAERLKGVDSTLKIQPAKLEDSAVYLCASRTTGVDYGYTFGSGTRLTVV.

The chain links TRBV4-2 to TRBJ2-1, with D possibly TRBD1 on 6 matching bases. Between the trimmed V and J ends, which lost 1 base and 4 bases, there was a span of 8 bases. From germline, CDR1 is LGHNA and CDR2 YNFKEQ. The CDR3 has 14 amino acids. CDR3 sequence: CASSQGQVYNEQFF. The DNA for the CDR3 is TGTGCCAGCAGCCAAGGACAGGTATACAATGAGCAGTTCTTC.

The V call is TRBV7-9, the J call TRBJ1-2; D is undetermined. V shed 6 bases and J shed 1 base, with 15 bases lying between them. Germline assignment: CDR1 SEHNR and CDR2 FQNEAQ (reference sequence). The CDR3 covers 15 residues. CDR3 DNA sequence: TGTGCCAGCAGTCAGGCGGGAGTCCTTAACTATGGCTACACCTTC. Amino acid sequence: CASSQAGVLNYGYTF.

This rearrangement joins TRBV7-8 to TRBJ1-4, with 11 bases fitting TRBD1. The V gene's germline CDR1 is SGHVS and CDR2 FQNEAQ. The CDR3 length is 15 residues. J lost 7 bases, V lost 4 bases, and 5 bases had no gene match. CDR3 protein: CASSSGQGAGEKLFF. Here the CDR3 DNA reads TGTGCCAGCAGCTCCGGACAGGGGGCGGGTGAAAAACTGTTTTTT.

The chain employs TRBV4-2 and TRBJ2-1, with 9 bases lining up with TRBD1. Per the germline V gene, CDR1 is LGHNA and CDR2 is YNFKEQ. There are 18 residues in the CDR3. V was clipped by 3 bases and J by 6 bases; unmatched bases: 15. The CDR3 loop reads CASSHSPGDRVNFNEQFF. The CDR3 DNA reads as TGTGCCAGCAGCCATTCTCCAGGGGACAGGGTCAATTTCAATGAGCAGTTCTTC.

This clone came up a few times. The chain has TRBV4-1 and TRBJ2-5; 9 nucleotides agree with TRBD2. V trimming: 3 bases; J trimming: 5 bases; junction bases outside the gene matches: 10. Germline CDR1 MGHRA, CDR2 YSYEKL. The CDR3 contains 16 residues. CDR3 sequence reads: CASSQSVAGAGETQYF. Written as DNA, the CDR3 is TGCGCCAGCAGCCAGTCGGTAGCGGGAGCGGGGGAGACCCAGTACTTC.

The chain joins TRBV7-2 to TRBJ1-2; unclear D gene. The germline V gene has CDR1 SGHTA and CDR2 FQGNSA. Trimming removed 1 base from V and 4 bases from J, with 7 bases in between. CDR3 length: 13 residues. CDR3 sequence: CASSLGSVYGYTF. The CDR3 DNA reads as TGTGCCAGCAGCTTAGGATCAGTCTATGGCTACACCTTC.

The chain joins TRBV6-6 to TRBJ2-1, with 8 bases identical to TRBD2. The V segment lost 4 bases and the J segment 4 bases; nucleotides outside the gene matches: 6. Germline CDR1 is MNHNY and CDR2 is SVGAGI (reference sequence). The CDR3 extends over 15 amino acids. CDR3 bases: TGTGCCAGCAGTTTCCGAGCGGGGGAGTACAATGAGCAGTTCTTC. Its protein product is CASSFRAGEYNEQFF.

The table lists this clone with a few counts. The V call is TRBV10-3, the J call TRBJ1-5, with 7 bases that match TRBD1. The CDR3 has 14 residues. The V and J ends lost 11 bases and 8 bases, in that order; junction bases with no gene match: 15. Per the germline V gene, CDR1 is ENHRY and CDR2 is SYGVKD. Here the CDR3 DNA reads TGTGCCGTAAAAAAAACAGGGACAGATGAGCCCCAGCATTTT. Translating gives CAVKKTGTDEPQHF.

In this sample, this clone turned up once. The V and J genes are TRBV27 and TRBJ2-1, with TRBD2 identical over 10 bases. From germline, CDR1 is MNHEY and CDR2 SMNVEV (reference sequence). The V and J ends lost 1 base and 8 bases, in that order; junction bases with no gene match: 14. The length of the CDR3 is 18 residues. CDR3 sequence (DNA): TGTGCCAGCAGTTTATACCCTAGCGGGAGCGGCCCTAATGATGAGCAGTTCTTC. Encoded protein: CASSLYPSGSGPNDEQFF.

The V and J genes are TRBV5-4 and TRBJ2-2, with D possibly being TRBD1 (5 bases). Germline V lookup: CDR1 SGHNT, CDR2 YYREEE (reference sequence). This CDR3 comprises 17 residues. With 0 bases removed from V and 0 bases from J, the gap between germline ends came to 12 bases. The CDR3 DNA reads TGTGCCAGCAGCTTGGGGGGCGGCCCGTCGAACACCGGGGAGCTGTTTTTT. It yields the protein CASSLGGGPSNTGELFF.

The rearrangement uses TRBV18 and TRBJ1-3; no definite D call. The germline V gene encodes CDR1 KGHSH and CDR2 LQKENI. Trimming took off 4 bases at V and 3 bases at J, with 10 bases between the two ends. The CDR3 sequence is 14 residues long. The CDR3 DNA reads as TGTGCCAGCTCACGCACGGGTATTGGAAACACCATATATTTT. This codes for CASSRTGIGNTIYF.

This clone was observed a few times. The V gene is TRBV11-3, the J gene TRBJ2-1; 7 bases are shared with TRBD1. Unmatched junction bases numbered 6, after V lost 4 bases and J lost 6 bases. In germline, CDR1 is SGHNT, CDR2 YENEEA. There are 14 residues in the CDR3. CDR3 residues: CASSSQGLGNEQFF. CDR3 sequence (DNA): TGTGCCAGCAGCTCACAGGGGCTCGGCAATGAGCAGTTCTTC.

The chain has TRBV18 and TRBJ1-2; 10 positions agree with TRBD1. J was trimmed by 0 bases and V by 3 bases; bases with no gene match: 10. The germline gives CDR1 KGHSH, CDR2 LQKENI. The CDR3 spans 18 residues. The CDR3 nucleotides read TGTGCCAGCTCACCTTCACGGACAGGGGGGAGACCTAACTATGGCTACACCTTC. Encoded protein: CASSPSRTGGRPNYGYTF. The full variable domain, its missing parts supplied by reference TRBV18 and TRBJ1-2, is NAGVMQNPRHLVRRRGQEARLRCSPMKGHSHVYWYRQLPEEGLKFMVYLQKENIIDESGMPKERFSAEFPKEGPSILRIQQVVRGDSAAYFCASSPSRTGGRPNYGYTFGSGTRLTVV.

This clone was picked up a small number of times. V usage is TRBV11-2 and J usage is TRBJ1-2; 8 positions match TRBD1. V lost 5 bases, J lost 4 bases, and 6 bases stayed unmatched. There are 14 residues in the CDR3. The germline gives CDR1 SGHAT, CDR2 FQNNGV. The CDR3 sequence: CASSATGVSYGYTF. CDR3 bases: TGTGCCAGCAGCGCGACAGGGGTGAGCTATGGCTACACCTTC.

This clone was counted a single time. This chain uses TRBV19 with TRBJ2-1, with TRBD2 identical over 7 bases. The CDR3 sequence is 14 residues long. Trimming removed 5 bases from V and 2 bases from J; junction bases left unmatched: 3. Germline V gene sequence: CDR1 LNHDA, CDR2 SQIVND (reference sequence). The CDR3 sequence: CASSWRGTYNEQFF. The CDR3 nucleotides are TGTGCCAGTAGTTGGCGGGGGACCTACAATGAGCAGTTCTTC.

The chain has TRBV11-2 and TRBJ1-4; the match to TRBD1 covers 9 bases. CDR3 length equals 15 residues. V was pared by 3 bases and J by 8 bases, with 7 bases of the junction left unmatched. Germline V gives CDR1 SGHAT, CDR2 FQNNGV. The CDR3 loop reads CASSLADRGWEKLFF. For the CDR3, the DNA is TGTGCCAGCAGCTTGGCCGACAGGGGGTGGGAAAAACTGTTTTTT.

This chain links TRBV10-3 with TRBJ2-7; D possibly corresponds to TRBD1 (5 bases). V dropped 3 bases and J dropped 4 bases, with 10 bases sitting between them. CDR3 length: 13 residues. Germline CDR1 is ENHRY and CDR2 is SYGVKD. CDR3 loop: CAISDIRGYEQYF. The CDR3 region has the DNA TGTGCCATCAGTGATATTAGGGGATACGAGCAGTACTTC.

The V gene is TRBV5-6, the J gene TRBJ1-6; 9 bases map to TRBD1. Germline-derived CDR1 and CDR2 are SGHDT and YYEEEE. The junction had 2 bases not matched to a gene; V was cut back by 1 base and J by 9 bases. The CDR3 is made up of 14 amino acids. The CDR3 loop reads CASSLRDRASPLHF. CDR3 bases: TGTGCCAGCAGCTTGAGGGACAGGGCTTCACCCCTCCACTTT. The full variable domain, in which reference TRBV5-6 and TRBJ1-6 provide the parts outside the CDR3, is DAGVTQSPTHLIKTRGQQVTLRCSPKSGHDTVSWYQQALGQGPQFIFQYYEEEERQRGNFPDRFSGHQFPNYSSELNVNALLLGDSALYLCASSLRDRASPLHFGNGTRLTVT.